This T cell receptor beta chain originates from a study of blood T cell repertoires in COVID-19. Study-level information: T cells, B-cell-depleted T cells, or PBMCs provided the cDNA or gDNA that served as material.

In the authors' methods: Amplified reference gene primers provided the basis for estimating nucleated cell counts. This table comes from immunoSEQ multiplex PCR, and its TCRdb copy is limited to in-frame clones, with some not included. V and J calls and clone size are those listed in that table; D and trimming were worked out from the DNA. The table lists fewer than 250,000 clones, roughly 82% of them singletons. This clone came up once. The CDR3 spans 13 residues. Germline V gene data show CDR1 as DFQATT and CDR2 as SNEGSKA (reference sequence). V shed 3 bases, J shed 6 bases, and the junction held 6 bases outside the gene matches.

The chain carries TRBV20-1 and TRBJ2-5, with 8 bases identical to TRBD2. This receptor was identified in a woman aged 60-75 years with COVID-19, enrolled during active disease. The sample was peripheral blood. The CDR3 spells CSASSGGLKTQYF. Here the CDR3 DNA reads TGCAGTGCTAGTTCGGGGGGGTTGAAGACCCAGTACTTC.